This T cell receptor (beta chain) emerged from a study of shared clonotypes between healthy human individuals. Study-wide context: Samples came from a couple of female and a few male donors aged 18 to 49.

In this sample, this clone turned up once. Its antigen is still unknown. Naivety among CD8 cells was defined by CD45RO negativity and positive CCR7 selection, thereby excluding terminally differentiated effector memory CD45RA+ cells. On sorted subsets, replicate PCRs used 150 to 250 ng DNA, or about 33,000 T cell genomes. Some clones are missing from TCRdb's copy, which holds only in-frame ones; the method was immunoSEQ multiplex PCR. The sample holds roughly 2.1 million clones, around 93% seen once. The CDR3 has 13 residues. In germline, CDR1 is SGHKS, CDR2 YYEKEE (reference sequence). The junction had 6 bases not matched to a gene; V was cut back by 6 bases and J by 7 bases. Study-wide results and caveats: Among non-shared clonotypes, generation probabilities were lower than among those shared by all four donors. In general, naive subsets displayed greater estimated richness than memory subsets did.

The sample comprised naive CD8+ T cells from PBMCs. This sequence originates from a man in his late teens or twenties in good health. Some clones in this sample may be carry-over from other donors' samples. The chain combines TRBV5-5 with TRBJ2-1; 8 bases are shared with TRBD2. CDR3 residues: CASISGSRNEQFF. The DNA of the CDR3 is TGTGCCAGCATCAGCGGGAGTCGGAATGAGCAGTTCTTC.